These 7 T cell receptor beta chains were sequenced from one sample in a study of cytomegalovirus exposure and HLA in healthy donors. Both 60 Vbeta primers and 13 Jbeta primers went into the PCR. Generated by immunoSEQ multiplex PCR, the TCRdb table keeps only in-frame clones and is missing some. The sample lists around 120,000 clones, under 80% seen once, with approximately 28% in the top ten. The sequencing sample was made of PBMCs. Source of these receptors: a man aged 60 to 69 in good health and CMV-seropositive.

This clone was seen a few times. The gene calls are TRBV6-5 and TRBJ1-2, with D tentatively TRBD1 (6 bases). Per the germline V gene, CDR1 is MNHEY and CDR2 is SVGAGI. Trimming cost V 3 bases and J 3 bases, with 11 bases left between them. This CDR3 spans 14 amino acids. DNA of the CDR3: TGTGCCAGCAGTTATAACAGGGAATACTATGGCTACACCTTC. Its translation: CASSYNREYYGYTF.

CDR3 loop: CASSPGFSGANVLTF. In DNA form, the CDR3 reads TGTGCCAGCAGCCCGGGATTTTCTGGGGCCAACGTCCTGACTTTC. The chain couples TRBV7-3 to TRBJ2-6; TRBD2 is a possible D gene (5 bases). V lost 5 bases and J lost 1, with 9 bases in between. There are 15 residues in the CDR3. Germline CDR1 and CDR2: SGHTA and FQGTGA.

The V call is TRBV14, the J call TRBJ2-7, with D possibly matching TRBD2 (6 bases). This CDR3 has 13 residues. Trimming removed 1 base at V and 3 bases at J, with 7 bases between. Germline V gene lookup returns CDR1 SGHDN and CDR2 FVKESK. DNA of the CDR3: TGTGCCAGCAGCCAAGTCGGGGGCTACGAGCAGTACTTC. The encoded protein is CASSQVGGYEQYF.

The V call is TRBV5-1, the J call TRBJ1-2; D gene uncertain. The CDR3 totals 13 residues. The V end was cut by 1 base, the J end by 0 bases, with 4 bases between. Germline loops: CDR1 SGHRS, CDR2 YFSETQ. The CDR3 DNA sequence: TGCGCCAGCAGCTTGTCGGCTAACTATGGCTACACCTTC. As protein: CASSLSANYGYTF. The whole variable domain, remainder taken from reference TRBV5-1 and TRBJ1-2, is KAGVTQTPRYLIKTRGQQVTLSCSPISGHRSVSWYQQTPGQGLQFLFEYFSETQRNKGNFPGRFSGRQFSNSRSEMNVSTLELGDSALYLCASSLSANYGYTFGSGTRLTVV.

The CDR3 region has the DNA TGCGCCAGCAGCCAAACGACTAGCGGGAGATCCGAGCAGTACTTC. Translating it yields CASSQTTSGRSEQYF. V gene TRBV5-1 combines with J gene TRBJ2-7; 12 positions agree with TRBD2. CDR1 and CDR2 from the germline V gene are SGHRS and YFSETQ. The CDR3 covers 15 residues. J was trimmed by 6 bases and V by 4 bases; bases with no gene match: 8. Combining the CDR3 with reference TRBV5-1 and TRBJ2-7 gives the whole variable domain KAGVTQTPRYLIKTRGQQVTLSCSPISGHRSVSWYQQTPGQGLQFLFEYFSETQRNKGNFPGRFSGRQFSNSRSEMNVSTLELGDSALYLCASSQTTSGRSEQYFGPGTRLTVT.

The chain has TRBV4-1 and TRBJ1-4; D possibly corresponds to TRBD1 (6 bases). The CDR3 is made up of 14 amino acids. Trimming removed 5 bases from V and 5 bases from J, with 12 bases in between. The germline V gene has CDR1 MGHRA and CDR2 YSYEKL. CDR3 loop: CASSSRGINEKLFF. The CDR3 nucleotides are TGCGCCAGCAGCTCCAGGGGTATAAATGAAAAACTGTTTTTT.

The chain couples TRBV27 to TRBJ2-7; D is unresolved. The germline gives CDR1 MNHEY, CDR2 SMNVEV (reference sequence). The V end lost 4 bases, the J end lost 5 bases, and 12 bases lay between the germline ends. This CDR3 has 13 amino acids. CDR3 sequence (DNA): TGTGCCAGCAGTTCCGACACATCTCACGAGCAGTACTTC. As protein: CASSSDTSHEQYF.